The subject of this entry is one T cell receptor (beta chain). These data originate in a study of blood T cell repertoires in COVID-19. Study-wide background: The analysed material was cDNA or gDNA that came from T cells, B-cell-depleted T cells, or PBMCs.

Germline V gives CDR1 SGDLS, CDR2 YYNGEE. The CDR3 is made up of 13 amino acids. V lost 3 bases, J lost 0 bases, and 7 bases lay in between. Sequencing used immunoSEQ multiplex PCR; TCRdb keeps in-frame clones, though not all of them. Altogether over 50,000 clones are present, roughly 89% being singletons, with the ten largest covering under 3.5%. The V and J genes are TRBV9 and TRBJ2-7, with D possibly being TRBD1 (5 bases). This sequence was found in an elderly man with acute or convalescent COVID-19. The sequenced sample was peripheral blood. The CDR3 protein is CASSADSSYEQYF. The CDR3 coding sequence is TGTGCCAGCAGCGCTGACAGCTCCTACGAGCAGTACTTC.